This entry lists 6 T cell receptor beta chains sequenced from one sample in a study of cytomegalovirus exposure and HLA in healthy donors. A multiplex PCR was run with 60 Vbeta primers and 13 Jbeta primers. Measured with immunoSEQ multiplex PCR; TCRdb has only the in-frame clones, and not every one. The sample yields about 130,000 clones, approximately 82% seen once. Sequenced input: PBMCs. The source of these receptors is a boy aged 2-15 years in good health and CMV-seronegative.

The chain joins TRBV11-2 to TRBJ1-1; a weak D match, TRBD1 (6 bases). Deletions cut 0 bases from V and 4 bases from J, with 9 bases between. CDR3 length: 14 residues. CDR1 is SGHAT, CDR2 FQNNGV, per germline. The CDR3 DNA reads TGTGCCAGCAGCTTAGATAGGGGGGGCACTGAAGCTTTCTTT. Translated, it gives CASSLDRGGTEAFF.

J is TRBJ2-1 and V is TRBV7-6; 7 bases are shared with TRBD1. The germline V gene encodes CDR1 SGHVS and CDR2 FNYEAQ. Losses at the gene ends were 4 bases for V and 0 bases for J; bases not matched to a gene: 6. The CDR3 has 16 amino acids. The CDR3 is CASSYRTGSSYNEQFF. DNA of the CDR3: TGTGCCAGCAGCTACCGGACAGGAAGCTCCTACAATGAGCAGTTCTTC.

The chain combines TRBV6-4 with TRBJ2-1, with D unresolved. Germline-derived CDR1 and CDR2 are MRHNA and SNTAGT. CDR3 size: 13 residues. V was clipped by 0 bases and J by 4 bases, with 4 bases between them. CDR3 amino acids: CASSDSEYNEQFF. The CDR3 DNA follows: TGTGCCAGCAGTGACTCCGAGTACAATGAGCAGTTCTTC.

This clone has only one observation. The chain employs TRBV10-3 and TRBJ1-4; D is ambiguous. The CDR3 has 14 residues. V was clipped by 0 bases and J by 6 bases, with 8 bases between them. CDR1 and CDR2 (germline): ENHRY, SYGVKD. The CDR3: CAISESGRDEKLFF. For the CDR3, the DNA is TGTGCCATCAGTGAGTCAGGGAGAGATGAAAAACTGTTTTTT.

The J gene is TRBJ2-1, the V gene TRBV19, with 12 bases that match TRBD2. The CDR3 runs 18 residues. CDR1 LNHDA and CDR2 SQIVND come from the germline V gene (reference sequence). V gave up 0 bases and J gave up 0 bases; unmatched junction bases: 3. The CDR3: CASSIDLAGGHSYNEQFF. The CDR3 nucleotides read TGTGCCAGTAGTATAGATCTAGCGGGAGGGCACTCCTACAATGAGCAGTTCTTC.

This chain links TRBV5-1 with TRBJ1-2, with TRBD1 identical over 9 bases. V lost 0 bases, J lost 8 bases, and 8 bases stayed unmatched. In germline, CDR1 is SGHRS, CDR2 YFSETQ. The CDR3 sequence is 15 residues long. DNA of the CDR3: TGCGCCAGCAGCTTGGAGGACAGGGGAGCGGGGGGCTACACCTTC. This codes for CASSLEDRGAGGYTF.